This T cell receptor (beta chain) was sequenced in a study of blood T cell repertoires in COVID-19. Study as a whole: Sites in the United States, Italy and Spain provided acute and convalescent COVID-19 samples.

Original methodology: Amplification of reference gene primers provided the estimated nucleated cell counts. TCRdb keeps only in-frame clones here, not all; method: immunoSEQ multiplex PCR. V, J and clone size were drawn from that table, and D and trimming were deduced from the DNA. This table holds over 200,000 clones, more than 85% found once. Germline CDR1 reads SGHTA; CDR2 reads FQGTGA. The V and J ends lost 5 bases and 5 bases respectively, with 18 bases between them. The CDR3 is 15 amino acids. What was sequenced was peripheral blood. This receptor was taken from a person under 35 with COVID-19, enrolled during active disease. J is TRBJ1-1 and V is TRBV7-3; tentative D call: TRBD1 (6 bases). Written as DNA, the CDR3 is TGTGCCAGCAGCCCGTCTGGGGGCATCTTAACTGAAGCTTTCTTT. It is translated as CASSPSGGILTEAFF.